This T cell receptor beta chain was recovered during a study of T-cell memory formation after mild COVID-19. Concerning this clonotype itself: Its specificity is not known.

This CDR3 spans 15 amino acids. The V and J ends lost 5 bases and 9 bases, in that order; junction bases with no gene match: 7. The germline V gene encodes CDR1 LGHNT and CDR2 FRNRAP. TCRdb reprocessed the 5' RACE reads with MiXCR, giving one entry per CDR3 protein. The table includes fewer than 250,000 distinct CDR3 sequences, approximately 30% detected once. Study-wide findings and caveats: For second-wave clones that peaked at day 37, SARS-CoV-2 specificity went unverified.

This chain joins TRBV12-5 and TRBJ2-1; the match to TRBD2 covers 13 bases. The sequence was obtained from an adult woman who had mild COVID-19 (a few samples of this study predate the infection). Cell type and time point are not known. Sequencing input: PBMCs or a T cell subset sorted from them (not recorded which). The CDR3 bases are TGTGCTAGTGGTAGGACCGGGACTAGCGGGACTGAGCAGTTCTTC. This translates into CASGRTGTSGTEQFF.